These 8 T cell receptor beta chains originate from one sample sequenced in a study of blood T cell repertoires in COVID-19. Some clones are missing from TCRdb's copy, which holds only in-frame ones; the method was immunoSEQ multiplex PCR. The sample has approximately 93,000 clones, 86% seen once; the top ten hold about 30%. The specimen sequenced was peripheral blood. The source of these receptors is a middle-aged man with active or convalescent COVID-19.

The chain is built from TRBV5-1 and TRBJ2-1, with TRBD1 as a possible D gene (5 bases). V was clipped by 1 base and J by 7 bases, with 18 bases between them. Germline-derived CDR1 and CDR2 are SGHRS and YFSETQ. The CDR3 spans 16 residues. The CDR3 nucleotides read TGCGCCAGCAGCTTGCTGGATCTGGGGCCCGGTAATGAGCAGTTCTTC. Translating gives CASSLLDLGPGNEQFF. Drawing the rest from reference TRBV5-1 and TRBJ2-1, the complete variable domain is KAGVTQTPRYLIKTRGQQVTLSCSPISGHRSVSWYQQTPGQGLQFLFEYFSETQRNKGNFPGRFSGRQFSNSRSEMNVSTLELGDSALYLCASSLLDLGPGNEQFFGPGTRLTVL.

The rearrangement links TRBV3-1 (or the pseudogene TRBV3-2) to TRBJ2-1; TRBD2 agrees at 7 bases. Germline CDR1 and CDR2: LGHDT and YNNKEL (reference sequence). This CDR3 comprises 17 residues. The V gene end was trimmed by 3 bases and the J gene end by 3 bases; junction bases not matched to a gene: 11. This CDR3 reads CASSQASGWAIYNEQFF. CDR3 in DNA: TGTGCCAGCAGCCAGGCTAGCGGATGGGCTATCTACAATGAGCAGTTCTTC.

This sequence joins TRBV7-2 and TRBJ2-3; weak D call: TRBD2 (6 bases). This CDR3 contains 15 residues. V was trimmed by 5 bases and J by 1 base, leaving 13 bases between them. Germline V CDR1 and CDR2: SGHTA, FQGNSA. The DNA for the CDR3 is TGTGCCAGCAGCCCCCCGGGACTCCGCACAGATACGCAGTATTTT. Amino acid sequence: CASSPPGLRTDTQYF.

CDR3 DNA: TGTGCCAGCAGCCAAGAAGGCGGCTATGGCTACACCTTC. Translated: CASSQEGGYGYTF. The chain links TRBV3-1 (or the pseudogene TRBV3-2) to TRBJ1-2; no firm D call. The V end lost 0 bases, the J end lost 4 bases, and 6 bases lay between the germline ends. This CDR3 comprises 13 residues. In germline, CDR1 is LGHDT, CDR2 YNNKEL (reference sequence).

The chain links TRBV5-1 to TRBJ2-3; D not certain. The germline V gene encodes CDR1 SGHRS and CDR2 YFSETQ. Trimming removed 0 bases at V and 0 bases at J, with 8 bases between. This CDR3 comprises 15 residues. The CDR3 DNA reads TGCGCCAGCAGCTTGGGGGCCTTTAGCACAGATACGCAGTATTTT. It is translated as CASSLGAFSTDTQYF. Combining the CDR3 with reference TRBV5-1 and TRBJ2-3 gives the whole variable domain KAGVTQTPRYLIKTRGQQVTLSCSPISGHRSVSWYQQTPGQGLQFLFEYFSETQRNKGNFPGRFSGRQFSNSRSEMNVSTLELGDSALYLCASSLGAFSTDTQYFGPGTRLTVL.

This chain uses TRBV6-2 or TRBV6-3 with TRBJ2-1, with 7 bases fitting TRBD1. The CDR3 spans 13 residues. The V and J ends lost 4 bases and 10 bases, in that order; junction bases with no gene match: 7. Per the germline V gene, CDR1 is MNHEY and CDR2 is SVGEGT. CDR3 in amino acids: CASSSPNRGEQFF. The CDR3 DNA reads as TGTGCCAGCAGTTCGCCAAACAGGGGAGAGCAGTTCTTC.

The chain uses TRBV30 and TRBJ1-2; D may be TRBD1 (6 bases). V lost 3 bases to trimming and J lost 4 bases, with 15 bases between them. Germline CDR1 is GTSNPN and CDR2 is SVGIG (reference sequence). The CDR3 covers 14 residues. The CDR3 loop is CAWRRTENVYGYTF. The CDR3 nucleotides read TGTGCCTGGAGGAGGACAGAGAACGTCTATGGCTACACCTTC. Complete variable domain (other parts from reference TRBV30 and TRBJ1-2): SQTIHQWPATLVQPVGSPLSLECTVEGTSNPNLYWYRQAAGRGLQLLFYSVGIGQISSEVPQNLSASRPQDRQFILSSKKLLLSDSGFYLCAWRRTENVYGYTFGSGTRLTVV.

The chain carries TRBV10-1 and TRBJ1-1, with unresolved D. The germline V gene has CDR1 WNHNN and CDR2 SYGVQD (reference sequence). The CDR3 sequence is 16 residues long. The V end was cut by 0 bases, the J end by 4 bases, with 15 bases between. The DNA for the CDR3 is TGCGCCAGCAGTGAGTCGATTCTGGATTCGGGCACTGAAGCTTTCTTT. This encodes CASSESILDSGTEAFF.